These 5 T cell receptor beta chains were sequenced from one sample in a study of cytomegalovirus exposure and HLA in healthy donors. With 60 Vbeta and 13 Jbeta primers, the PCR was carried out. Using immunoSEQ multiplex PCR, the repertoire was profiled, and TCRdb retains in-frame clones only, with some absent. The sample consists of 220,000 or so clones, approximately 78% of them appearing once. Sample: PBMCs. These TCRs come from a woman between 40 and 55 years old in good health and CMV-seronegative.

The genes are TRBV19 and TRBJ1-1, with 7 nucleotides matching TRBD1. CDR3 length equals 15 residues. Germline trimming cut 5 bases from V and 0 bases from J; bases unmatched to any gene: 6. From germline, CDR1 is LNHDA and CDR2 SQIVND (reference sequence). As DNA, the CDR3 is TGTGCCAGTAGTCTCGGGACAGCTATGAACACTGAAGCTTTCTTT. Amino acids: CASSLGTAMNTEAFF.

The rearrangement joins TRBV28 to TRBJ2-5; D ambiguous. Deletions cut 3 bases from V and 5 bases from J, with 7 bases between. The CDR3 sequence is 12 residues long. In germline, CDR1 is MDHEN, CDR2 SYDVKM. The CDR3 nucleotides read TGTGCCAGCAGTTTCGGTCGGGAGACCCAGTACTTC. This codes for CASSFGRETQYF. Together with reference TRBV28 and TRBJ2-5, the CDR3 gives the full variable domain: DVKVTQSSRYLVKRTGEKVFLECVQDMDHENMFWYRQDPGLGLRLIYFSYDVKMKEKGDIPEGYSVSREKKERFSLILESASTNQTSMYLCASSFGRETQYFGPGTRLLVL.

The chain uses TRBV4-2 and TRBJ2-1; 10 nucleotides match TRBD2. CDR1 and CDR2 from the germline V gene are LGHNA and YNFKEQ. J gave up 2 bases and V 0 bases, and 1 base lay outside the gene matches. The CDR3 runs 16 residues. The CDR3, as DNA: TGTGCCAGCAGCCAAGAACTAGCGGGAACCTACAATGAGCAGTTCTTC. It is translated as CASSQELAGTYNEQFF.

In DNA, the CDR3 is TGTGCCAGCAGCTTAAGTCTAGCGGGAACCTACGAGCAGTACTTC. Residues: CASSLSLAGTYEQYF. This rearrangement joins TRBV7-6 to TRBJ2-7; 9 bases are shared with TRBD2. Germline values: CDR1 SGHVS, CDR2 FNYEAQ. The junction had 4 bases not matched to a gene; V was cut back by 2 bases and J by 2 bases. The CDR3 contains 15 residues.

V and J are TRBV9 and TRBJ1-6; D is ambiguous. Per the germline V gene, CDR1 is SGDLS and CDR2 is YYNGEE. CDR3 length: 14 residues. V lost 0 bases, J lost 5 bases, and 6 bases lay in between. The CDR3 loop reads CASSVGQNNSPLHF. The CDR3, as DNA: TGTGCCAGCAGCGTAGGTCAGAATAATTCACCCCTCCACTTT.